The sample holds a few counts of the clone carrying this TCR beta chain. What it binds is not known. Per germline, CDR1 SGHAT and CDR2 FQNNGV. This CDR3 spans 15 amino acids. V lost 1 base and J 0 bases, leaving 10 bases between the germline ends. The sample comes from a study of CD8+ T cells in alopecia areata. Study findings and constraints: Many expanded lesional clones stayed in scalp and blood while on tofacitinib.

RNA was isolated and reverse transcribed to cDNA, the sequencing template. Clones were sequenced by immunoSEQ multiplex PCR, and TCRdb holds only the in-frame ones, with some missing. The table lists 250,000 to 300,000 clones, about three fifths of them singletons. Treatment reported: oral pan-JAK inhibitor, 5-10 mg twice daily. The receptor was isolated from a human donor with alopecia areata. The input for sequencing was CD4+ T cells sorted from blood, taken at week 24, from a patient treated with tofacitinib. V and J are TRBV11-2 and TRBJ2-7, with D possibly TRBD2 on 6 matching bases. This CDR3 reads CASSLGQRASYEQYF. The DNA for the CDR3 is TGTGCCAGCAGCTTAGGCCAGCGGGCCTCCTACGAGCAGTACTTC. The full variable domain, completed using reference TRBV11-2 and TRBJ2-7, is EAGVAQSPRYKIIEKRQSVAFWCNPISGHATLYWYQQILGQGPKLLIQFQNNGVVDDSQLPKDRFSAERLKGVDSTLKIQPAKLEDSAVYLCASSLGQRASYEQYFGPGTRLTVT.